This T cell receptor (beta chain) derives from a study of cytomegalovirus exposure and HLA in healthy donors. Findings and limits, study-wide: In a later analysis, TCR beta V- and J-gene trimming was associated with a missense DCLRE1C variant. Sequencing likely produced, as an artifact, a cluster of highly shared sequence variants.

Researchers ran the PCR with 60 Vbeta and 13 Jbeta primers. Clones were read by immunoSEQ multiplex PCR, and TCRdb kept only the in-frame ones, dropping some. The repertoire includes some 240,000 clones, almost 80% of them detected once, and approximately 3.9% sits in the top ten. A remark on this clone: The antigen is not known.

Germline trimming cut 2 bases from V and 1 base from J; bases unmatched to any gene: 12. The germline V gene has CDR1 MNHNS and CDR2 SASEGT. This CDR3 comprises 19 residues. The chain combines TRBV6-1 with TRBJ2-2; 8 bases are shared with TRBD2. The sequencing input was PBMCs. The source is a male donor in good health and CMV-seronegative. CDR3 bases: TGTGCCAGCAGTGAAAGGCCGGGACTAGACCCTTTGAACACCGGGGAGCTGTTTTTT. It yields the protein CASSERPGLDPLNTGELFF.